The clone carrying this T cell receptor beta chain has a handful of counts. The data are from a study of early T cells in non-severe SARS-CoV-2 infection. One entry per CDR3 protein results from TCRdb running MiXCR on the 5' RACE reads. The sample lists some 91,000 distinct CDR3 sequences; more than 12% were seen once. The germline V gene has CDR1 MDHEN and CDR2 SYDVKM. This CDR3 has 11 amino acids. With 8 bases removed from V and 12 bases from J, the gap between germline ends came to 11 bases. This clonotype was obtained from an adult who was a healthcare worker with PCR-confirmed SARS-CoV-2 infection or an uninfected control (not recorded which). Material: whole blood. The chain carries TRBV28 and TRBJ1-6; weak D call: TRBD1 (5 bases). CDR3 protein: CASGGEGPLHF. The CDR3 nucleotides are TGTGCCAGCGGAGGGGAGGGACCCCTCCACTTT.